This is a list of T cell receptor beta chains from one sample in a study of T cell responses to AZD1222 COVID-19 vaccine. Using immunoSEQ multiplex PCR, the repertoire was profiled, and TCRdb retains in-frame clones only, with some absent. The sample lists approximately 160,000 clones, approximately 94% occurring once. Specimen: peripheral blood, collected 28 days after the second AZD1222 dose. These receptors all stem from an adult who received the AZD1222 COVID-19 vaccine. Each CDR3 is given with its conserved first and last residue. Fields, in order: D gene, J gene, V gene, clone size, CDR3 DNA, CDR3 protein. A D gene is named only where the DNA matches it firmly. Clone size appears in some rows only: once, few, many, or a class for an expanded clone.

d_gene: -
j_gene: TRBJ2-1
v_gene: TRBV7-9
abundance: -
CDR3nt: TGTGCCAGCAGCTCGAAGGTCTCCTCAAGCTCCTACAATGAGCAGTTCTTC
CDR3aa: CASSSKVSSSSYNEQFF

d_gene: -
j_gene: TRBJ2-2
v_gene: TRBV28
abundance: -
CDR3nt: TGTGCCAGCCGAGGGGACACCGGGGAGCTGTTTTTT
CDR3aa: CASRGDTGELFF

d_gene: -
j_gene: TRBJ2-7
v_gene: TRBV10-1
abundance: -
CDR3nt: TGCGCCAGCAGTGAGTGGAGGGATGGGTCCTACGAGCAGTACTTC
CDR3aa: CASSEWRDGSYEQYF

d_gene: -
j_gene: TRBJ2-7
v_gene: TRBV18
abundance: -
CDR3nt: TGTGCCAGCTCACCTGACTTATCCTACGAGCAGTACTTC
CDR3aa: CASSPDLSYEQYF

d_gene: -
j_gene: TRBJ1-2
v_gene: TRBV10-2
abundance: -
CDR3nt: TGCGCCAGCAGTGAGGGACAGAGAAATGGCTACACCTTC
CDR3aa: CASSEGQRNGYTF

d_gene: -
j_gene: TRBJ1-1
v_gene: TRBV9
abundance: -
CDR3nt: TGTGCCAGCAGCGTAGCCCTGCGGACTGAAGCTTTCTTT
CDR3aa: CASSVALRTEAFF

d_gene: -
j_gene: TRBJ1-3
v_gene: TRBV7-9
abundance: -
CDR3nt: TGTGCCAGCAGCTTAACTGTTGGTGGGGTTGGAAACACCATATATTTT
CDR3aa: CASSLTVGGVGNTIYF

d_gene: -
j_gene: TRBJ2-7
v_gene: TRBV7-9
abundance: -
CDR3nt: TGTGCCAGCAGCCGGAGGGACAGTTCCTACGAGCAGTACTTC
CDR3aa: CASSRRDSSYEQYF

d_gene: -
j_gene: TRBJ1-3
v_gene: TRBV12-5
abundance: -
CDR3nt: TGTGCTAGTGGACCGGAGAACACCATATATTTT
CDR3aa: CASGPENTIYF

d_gene: -
j_gene: TRBJ2-1
v_gene: TRBV5-1
abundance: -
CDR3nt: TGCGCCAGCAGCTCCGGGTCCTACAATGAGCAGTTCTTC
CDR3aa: CASSSGSYNEQFF

d_gene: -
j_gene: TRBJ2-7
v_gene: TRBV28
abundance: -
CDR3nt: TGTGCCAGCAGTCTAACTCCCTCCTACGAGCAGTACTTC
CDR3aa: CASSLTPSYEQYF

d_gene: TRBD2
j_gene: TRBJ2-1
v_gene: TRBV28
abundance: -
CDR3nt: TGTGCCAGCAGCACCACTTGGCAGCGGGATTCCTACAATGAGCAGTTCTTC
CDR3aa: CASSTTWQRDSYNEQFF

d_gene: TRBD1
j_gene: TRBJ2-7
v_gene: TRBV9
abundance: -
CDR3nt: TGTGCCAGCAGCGCAAACAGGGGGACCGAGCAGTACTTC
CDR3aa: CASSANRGTEQYF

d_gene: -
j_gene: TRBJ1-2
v_gene: TRBV6-1
abundance: -
CDR3nt: TGTGCCACCTCCCGAGGGGAGGAACGGTGGGGCTACACCTTC
CDR3aa: CATSRGEERWGYTF

d_gene: TRBD2
j_gene: TRBJ2-1
v_gene: TRBV3-1/TRBV3-2
abundance: -
CDR3nt: TGTGCCAGCAGCCAACCTCCGGGACTAGCGGGAAGGGAGCAGTTCTTC
CDR3aa: CASSQPPGLAGREQFF

d_gene: TRBD1
j_gene: TRBJ1-1
v_gene: TRBV10-2
abundance: -
CDR3nt: TGCGCCAGCAGCGGGACAGGCAATTTGAACACTGAAGCTTTCTTT
CDR3aa: CASSGTGNLNTEAFF

d_gene: -
j_gene: TRBJ1-1
v_gene: TRBV5-1
abundance: -
CDR3nt: TGCGCCAGCAGCTTGGCCGGGAGTTACACTGAAGCTTTCTTT
CDR3aa: CASSLAGSYTEAFF

d_gene: TRBD2
j_gene: TRBJ2-5
v_gene: TRBV5-4
abundance: -
CDR3nt: TGTGCCAGCAGCTTGGGTGGCGGGAGGAGTTGGGAGACCCAGTACTTC
CDR3aa: CASSLGGGRSWETQYF

d_gene: TRBD1
j_gene: TRBJ2-1
v_gene: TRBV18
abundance: once
CDR3nt: TGTGCCAGCTCACCACTTGACAGGGGGGCCGAGCAGTTCTTC
CDR3aa: CASSPLDRGAEQFF

d_gene: -
j_gene: TRBJ1-4
v_gene: TRBV21-1
abundance: -
CDR3nt: TGTGCCAGCAGCGTCTACAGGGGGCGCGATGAAAAACTGTTTTTT
CDR3aa: CASSVYRGRDEKLFF

d_gene: -
j_gene: TRBJ2-7
v_gene: TRBV7-9
abundance: few
CDR3nt: TGTGCCAGCAGCGTTCTTTCCGGACGCCGTGGGGACGAGCAGTACTTC
CDR3aa: CASSVLSGRRGDEQYF

d_gene: -
j_gene: TRBJ2-1
v_gene: TRBV7-9
abundance: -
CDR3nt: TGTGCCAGCAGCTCGGGGACCGGGCCCGTGGTTGGAAATGAGCAGTTCTTC
CDR3aa: CASSSGTGPVVGNEQFF

d_gene: TRBD1
j_gene: TRBJ1-2
v_gene: TRBV11-3
abundance: -
CDR3nt: TGTGCCAGCAGCGAACAGGGGACAGGGCCCGTTACCTTC
CDR3aa: CASSEQGTGPVTF

d_gene: -
j_gene: TRBJ2-3
v_gene: TRBV18
abundance: -
CDR3nt: TGTGCCAGCTCACCACCGAGTCTAGGGTTCGATACGCAGTATTTT
CDR3aa: CASSPPSLGFDTQYF

d_gene: -
j_gene: TRBJ2-4
v_gene: TRBV9
abundance: -
CDR3nt: TGTGCCAGCAGCCCCGGGTGGCCTATAGCCAAAAACATTCAGTACTTC
CDR3aa: CASSPGWPIAKNIQYF

d_gene: -
j_gene: TRBJ1-1
v_gene: TRBV2
abundance: -
CDR3nt: TGTGCCAGCAGTGGGTTGGGCGTCAACCTAAACACTGAAGCTTTCTTT
CDR3aa: CASSGLGVNLNTEAFF

d_gene: -
j_gene: TRBJ1-6
v_gene: TRBV15
abundance: -
CDR3nt: TGTGCCACCAGCAGAGATGCAGGGGATAATTCACCCCTCCACTTT
CDR3aa: CATSRDAGDNSPLHF

d_gene: -
j_gene: TRBJ1-4
v_gene: TRBV7-8
abundance: -
CDR3nt: TGTGCCAGCAGCTTAGCGATCGGGGACGGTGAAAAACTGTTTTTT
CDR3aa: CASSLAIGDGEKLFF

d_gene: TRBD2
j_gene: TRBJ2-7
v_gene: TRBV7-9
abundance: once
CDR3nt: TGTGCCAGCAGCTTAGGACTAGCGGAGTTAGACGAGCAGTACTTC
CDR3aa: CASSLGLAELDEQYF

d_gene: -
j_gene: TRBJ2-1
v_gene: TRBV6-2/TRBV6-3
abundance: -
CDR3nt: TGTGCCAGCAGTTACTGGACAGAAATAGCCCACAATGAGCAGTTCTTC
CDR3aa: CASSYWTEIAHNEQFF

d_gene: -
j_gene: TRBJ1-1
v_gene: TRBV3-1/TRBV3-2
abundance: -
CDR3nt: TGTGCCAGCAGCCCGGACGGTGGAGAAGCTTTCTTT
CDR3aa: CASSPDGGEAFF